This T cell receptor beta chain was documented in a study of Ad26.COV2.S vaccination and SARS-CoV-2 variants. Background on the study: Vaccine-arm donor from the placebo-controlled COV1001 Ad26.COV2.S trial. Intramuscularly, Ad26.COV2.S was given either once or twice, 56 days apart.

Whole-study results and caveats: Substantial post-vaccination breadth of spike-specific CD8+ and CD4+ T cell responses was reported.

Clones were sequenced by immunoSEQ multiplex PCR, and TCRdb holds only the in-frame ones, with some missing. The sample carries around 300,000 clones, 90% recorded once. V was clipped by 6 bases and J by 6 bases; unmatched bases: 5. The CDR3 is made up of 13 amino acids. Turning to this clone: The antigen remains unidentified.

As to treatment: around 19 received Ad26.COV2.S at low or high dose, single or two shots; roughly five received placebo; per-sample allocation not given. At day 63 after the first vaccine or placebo injection, samples were drawn. The sample consisted of peripheral blood, taken in a trial of Ad26.COV2.S vaccine versus placebo. The chain employs TRBV12-3 or TRBV12-4 and TRBJ2-3, with 8 bases that match TRBD1. This receptor was taken from a person aged 18-65 years who received the Ad26.COV2.S COVID-19 vaccine or a placebo. The CDR3, as DNA: TGTGCCAGCAGGCCACAGGGGGAGGATACGCAGTATTTT. This sequence encodes CASRPQGEDTQYF.